This section outlines one T cell receptor (beta chain) sequence together with its context. The antigen is unknown. The PCR was carried out with 60 Vbeta primers and 13 Jbeta primers. Here immunoSEQ multiplex PCR was the method, and the copy in TCRdb shows in-frame clones only, minus some. This table holds about 150,000 clones, 78% found once. Each of the donors was a healthy bone marrow donor. The data originate from a study of cytomegalovirus exposure and HLA in healthy donors. The study, taken as a whole, reports: Most TCRs appeared rarely, but some public TCRs recurred in many donors.

CDR3 size: 16 residues. Trimming left V 0 bases short and J 7 bases short, with 16 bases between. Germline lookup yields CDR1 LGHNA and CDR2 YNFKEQ. This TCR was sampled from a woman between 35 and 50 years old in good health and CMV-seropositive. Source material: PBMCs. The chain has TRBV4-2 and TRBJ1-5; D is perhaps TRBD1 (5 bases). The CDR3 region has the DNA TGTGCCAGCAGCCAAGATCTTTACAGGCCGGGCCAGCCCCAGCATTTT. It yields the protein CASSQDLYRPGQPQHF.